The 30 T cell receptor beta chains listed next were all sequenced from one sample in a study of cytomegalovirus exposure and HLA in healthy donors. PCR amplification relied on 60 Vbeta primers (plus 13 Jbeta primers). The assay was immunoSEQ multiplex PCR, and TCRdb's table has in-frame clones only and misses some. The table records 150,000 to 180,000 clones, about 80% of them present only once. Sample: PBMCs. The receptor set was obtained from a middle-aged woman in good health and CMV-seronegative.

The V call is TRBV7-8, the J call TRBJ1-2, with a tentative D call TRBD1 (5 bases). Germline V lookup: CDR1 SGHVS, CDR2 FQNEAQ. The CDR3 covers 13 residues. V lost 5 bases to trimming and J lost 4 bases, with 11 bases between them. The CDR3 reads CASSPPGSYGYTF. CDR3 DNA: TGTGCCAGCAGCCCACCAGGGTCCTATGGCTACACCTTC.

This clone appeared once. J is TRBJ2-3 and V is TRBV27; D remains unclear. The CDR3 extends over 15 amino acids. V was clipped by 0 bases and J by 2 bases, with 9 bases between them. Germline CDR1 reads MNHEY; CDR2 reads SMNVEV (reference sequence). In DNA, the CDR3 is TGTGCCAGCAGTTTATCGATAGCTGCCACAGATACGCAGTATTTT. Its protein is CASSLSIAATDTQYF.

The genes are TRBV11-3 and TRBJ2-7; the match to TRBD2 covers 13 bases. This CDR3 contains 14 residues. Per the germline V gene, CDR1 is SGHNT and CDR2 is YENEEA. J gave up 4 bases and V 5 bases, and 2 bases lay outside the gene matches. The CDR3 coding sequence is TGTGCCAGCAGCGCGACTAGCGGGGGGTACGAGCAGTACTTC. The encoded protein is CASSATSGGYEQYF.

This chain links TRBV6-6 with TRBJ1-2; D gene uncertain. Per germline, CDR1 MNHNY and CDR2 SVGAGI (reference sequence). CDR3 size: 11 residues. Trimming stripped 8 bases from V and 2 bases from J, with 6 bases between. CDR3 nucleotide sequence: TGTGCCAGCGCCGGGAACTATGGCTACACCTTC. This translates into CASAGNYGYTF.

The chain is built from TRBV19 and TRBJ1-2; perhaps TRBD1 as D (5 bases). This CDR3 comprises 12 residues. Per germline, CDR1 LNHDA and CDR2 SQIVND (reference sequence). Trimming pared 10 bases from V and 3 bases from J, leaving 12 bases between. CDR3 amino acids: CATQGRDYGYTF. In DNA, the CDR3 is TGTGCCACCCAGGGTAGGGACTATGGCTACACCTTC.

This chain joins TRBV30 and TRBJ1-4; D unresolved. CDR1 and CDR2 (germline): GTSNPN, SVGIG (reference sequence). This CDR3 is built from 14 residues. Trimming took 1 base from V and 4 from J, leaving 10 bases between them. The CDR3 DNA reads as TGTGCCTGGAGTGGGCGAGACTATAATGAAAAACTGTTTTTT. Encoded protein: CAWSGRDYNEKLFF.

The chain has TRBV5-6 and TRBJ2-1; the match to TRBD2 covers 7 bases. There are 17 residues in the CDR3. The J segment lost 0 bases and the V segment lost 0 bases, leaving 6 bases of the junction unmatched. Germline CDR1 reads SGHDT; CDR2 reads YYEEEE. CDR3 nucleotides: TGTGCCAGCAGCTTGGTGGTTAAGCGGGGCTCCTACAATGAGCAGTTCTTC. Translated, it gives CASSLVVKRGSYNEQFF.

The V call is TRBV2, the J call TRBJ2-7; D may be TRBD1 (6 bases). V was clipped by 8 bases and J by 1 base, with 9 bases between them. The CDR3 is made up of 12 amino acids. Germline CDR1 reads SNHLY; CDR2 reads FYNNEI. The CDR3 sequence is CASGRGSYEQYF. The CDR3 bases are TGTGCCAGCGGCAGGGGTTCCTACGAGCAGTACTTC.

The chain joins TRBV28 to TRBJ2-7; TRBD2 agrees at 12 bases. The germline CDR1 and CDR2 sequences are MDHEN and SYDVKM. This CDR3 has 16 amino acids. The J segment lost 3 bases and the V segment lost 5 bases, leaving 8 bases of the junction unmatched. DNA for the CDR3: TGTGCCAGCAGTACGACTAGCGGGAGTCTCGACTACGAGCAGTACTTC. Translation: CASSTTSGSLDYEQYF.

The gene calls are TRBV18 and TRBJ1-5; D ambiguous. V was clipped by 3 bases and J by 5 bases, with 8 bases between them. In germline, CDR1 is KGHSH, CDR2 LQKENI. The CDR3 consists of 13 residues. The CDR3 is CASSPHTDQPQHF. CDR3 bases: TGTGCCAGCTCACCCCACACCGATCAGCCCCAGCATTTT.

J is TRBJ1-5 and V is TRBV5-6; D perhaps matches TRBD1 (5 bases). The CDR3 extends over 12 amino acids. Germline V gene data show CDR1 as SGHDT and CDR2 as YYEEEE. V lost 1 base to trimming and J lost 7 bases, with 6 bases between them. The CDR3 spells CASSLSGQPQHF. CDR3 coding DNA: TGTGCCAGCAGCTTGTCAGGGCAGCCCCAGCATTTT.

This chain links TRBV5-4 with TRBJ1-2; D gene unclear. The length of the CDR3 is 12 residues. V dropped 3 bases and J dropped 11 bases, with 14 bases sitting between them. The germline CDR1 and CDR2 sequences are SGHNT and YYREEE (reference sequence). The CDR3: CASSSPTERYTF. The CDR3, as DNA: TGTGCCAGCAGCTCCCCTACCGAACGGTACACCTTC. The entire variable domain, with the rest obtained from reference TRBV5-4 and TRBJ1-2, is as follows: ETGVTQSPTHLIKTRGQQVTLRCSSQSGHNTVSWYQQALGQGPQFIFQYYREEENGRGNFPPRFSGLQFPNYSSELNVNALELDDSALYLCASSSPTERYTFGSGTRLTVV.

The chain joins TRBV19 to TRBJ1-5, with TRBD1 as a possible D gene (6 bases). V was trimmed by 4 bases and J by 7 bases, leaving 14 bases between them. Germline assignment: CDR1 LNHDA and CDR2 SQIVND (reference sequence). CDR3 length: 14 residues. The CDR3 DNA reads TGTGCCAGTAGTACCCAAAAGGGGGGGCAGCCCCAGCATTTT. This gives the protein CASSTQKGGQPQHF.

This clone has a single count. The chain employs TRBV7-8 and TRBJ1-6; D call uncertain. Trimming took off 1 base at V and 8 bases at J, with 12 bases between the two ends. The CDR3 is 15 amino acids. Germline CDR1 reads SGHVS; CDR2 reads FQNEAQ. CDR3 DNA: TGTGCCAGCAGCTTAGTGGAAGGAGGTGATTCACCCCTCCACTTT. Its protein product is CASSLVEGGDSPLHF.

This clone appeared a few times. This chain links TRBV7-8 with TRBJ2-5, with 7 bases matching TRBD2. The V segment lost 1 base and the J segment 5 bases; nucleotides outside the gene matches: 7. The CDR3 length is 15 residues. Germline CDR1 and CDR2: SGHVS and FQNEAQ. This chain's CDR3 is CASSLGGGPLETQYF. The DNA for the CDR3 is TGTGCCAGCAGCTTAGGGGGAGGGCCTCTTGAGACCCAGTACTTC.

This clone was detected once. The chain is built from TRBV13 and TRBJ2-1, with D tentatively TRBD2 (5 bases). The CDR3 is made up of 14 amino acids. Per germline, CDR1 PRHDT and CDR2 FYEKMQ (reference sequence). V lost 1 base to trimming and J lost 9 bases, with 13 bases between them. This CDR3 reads CASSLAGIWAEQFF. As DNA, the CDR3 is TGTGCCAGCAGCTTAGCGGGGATCTGGGCTGAGCAGTTCTTC.

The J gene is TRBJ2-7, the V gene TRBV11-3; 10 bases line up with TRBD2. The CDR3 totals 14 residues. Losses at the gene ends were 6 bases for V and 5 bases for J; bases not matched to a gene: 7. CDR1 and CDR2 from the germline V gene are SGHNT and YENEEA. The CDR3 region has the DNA TGTGCCAGCAGTCGTAGCGGGAGGATTAACGAGCAGTACTTC. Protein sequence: CASSRSGRINEQYF.

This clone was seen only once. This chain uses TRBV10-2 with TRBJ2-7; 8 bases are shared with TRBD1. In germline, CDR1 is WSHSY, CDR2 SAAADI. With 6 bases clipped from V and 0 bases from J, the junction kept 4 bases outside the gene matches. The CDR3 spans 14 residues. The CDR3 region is CASSPGQDSYEQYF. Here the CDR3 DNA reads TGCGCCAGCAGCCCGGGACAGGACTCCTACGAGCAGTACTTC.

The CDR3 protein is CASSLRQGTIETQYF. CDR3 coding DNA: TGTGCCAGCAGCCTCAGACAGGGCACGATAGAGACCCAGTACTTC. The chain joins TRBV14 to TRBJ2-5, with 7 bases matching TRBD1. Germline trimming cut 4 bases from V and 4 bases from J; bases unmatched to any gene: 9. This CDR3 has 15 residues. Germline V gene lookup returns CDR1 SGHDN and CDR2 FVKESK.

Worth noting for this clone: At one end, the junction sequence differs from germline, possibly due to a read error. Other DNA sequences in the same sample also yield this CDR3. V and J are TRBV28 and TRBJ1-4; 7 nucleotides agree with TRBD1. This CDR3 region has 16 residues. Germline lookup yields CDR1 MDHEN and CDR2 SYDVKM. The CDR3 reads CASSLASGGSNEKLFF. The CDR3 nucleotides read TGTGCCAGCAGTCTGGCCTCAGGGGGGTCTAATGAAAAATTGTTTTTT.

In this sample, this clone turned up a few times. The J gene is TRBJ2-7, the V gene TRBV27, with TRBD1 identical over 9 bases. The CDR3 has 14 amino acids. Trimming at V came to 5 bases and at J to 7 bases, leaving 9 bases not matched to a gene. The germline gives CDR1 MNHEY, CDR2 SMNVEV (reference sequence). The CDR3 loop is CASSHRDRVREQYF. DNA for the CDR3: TGTGCCAGCAGTCACCGGGACAGGGTACGGGAGCAGTACTTC.

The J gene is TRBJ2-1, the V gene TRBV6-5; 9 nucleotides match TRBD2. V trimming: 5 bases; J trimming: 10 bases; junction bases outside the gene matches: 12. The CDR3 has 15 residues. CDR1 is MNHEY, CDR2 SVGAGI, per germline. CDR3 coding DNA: TGTGCCAGCAGTCCCACCGGGACTAGCTTTCGGGAGCAGTTCTTC. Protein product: CASSPTGTSFREQFF.

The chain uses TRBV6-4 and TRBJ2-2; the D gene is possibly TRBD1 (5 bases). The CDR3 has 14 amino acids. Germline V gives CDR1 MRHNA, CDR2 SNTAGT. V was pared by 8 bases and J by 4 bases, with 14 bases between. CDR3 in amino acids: CASQTASFTGELFF. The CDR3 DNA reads TGTGCCAGCCAGACAGCATCGTTCACCGGGGAGCTGTTTTTT.

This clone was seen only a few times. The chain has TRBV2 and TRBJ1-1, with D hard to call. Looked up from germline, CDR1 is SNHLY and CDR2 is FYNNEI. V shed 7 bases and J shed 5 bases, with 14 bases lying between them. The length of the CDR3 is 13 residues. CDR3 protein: CASTKGTGTEAFF. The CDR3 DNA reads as TGTGCCAGCACGAAAGGTACGGGTACTGAAGCTTTCTTT.

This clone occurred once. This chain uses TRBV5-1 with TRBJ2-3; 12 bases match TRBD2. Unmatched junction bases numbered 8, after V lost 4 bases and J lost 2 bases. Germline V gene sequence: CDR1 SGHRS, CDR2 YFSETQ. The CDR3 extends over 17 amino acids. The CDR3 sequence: CASSPRLAGVLTDTQYF. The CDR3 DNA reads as TGCGCCAGCAGCCCCCGACTAGCGGGGGTCCTCACAGATACGCAGTATTTT.

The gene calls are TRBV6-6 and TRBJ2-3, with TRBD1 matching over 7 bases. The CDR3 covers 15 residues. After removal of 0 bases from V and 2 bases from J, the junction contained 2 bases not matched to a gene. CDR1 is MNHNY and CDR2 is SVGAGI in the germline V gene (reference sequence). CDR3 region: CASSYSGTVTDTQYF. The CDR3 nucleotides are TGTGCCAGCAGTTACTCCGGGACAGTCACAGATACGCAGTATTTT.

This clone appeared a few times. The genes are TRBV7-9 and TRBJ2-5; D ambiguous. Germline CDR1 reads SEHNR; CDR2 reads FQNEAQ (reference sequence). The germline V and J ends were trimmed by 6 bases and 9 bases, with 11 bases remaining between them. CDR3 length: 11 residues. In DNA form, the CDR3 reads TGTGCCAGCAGTCTAGTGGAAGCCCAGTACTTC. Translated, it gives CASSLVEAQYF.

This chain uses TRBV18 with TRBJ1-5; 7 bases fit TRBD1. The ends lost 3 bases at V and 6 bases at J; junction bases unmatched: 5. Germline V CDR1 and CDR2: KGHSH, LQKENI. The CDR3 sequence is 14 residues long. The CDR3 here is CASSPRQGGQPQHF. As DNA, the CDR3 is TGTGCCAGCTCACCGCGACAGGGAGGTCAGCCCCAGCATTTT.

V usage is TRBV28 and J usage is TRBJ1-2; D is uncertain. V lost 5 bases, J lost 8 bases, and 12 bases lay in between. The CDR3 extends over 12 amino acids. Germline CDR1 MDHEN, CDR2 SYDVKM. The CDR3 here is CASSRVTRGYTF. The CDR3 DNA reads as TGTGCCAGCAGTCGGGTAACTAGGGGCTACACCTTC.

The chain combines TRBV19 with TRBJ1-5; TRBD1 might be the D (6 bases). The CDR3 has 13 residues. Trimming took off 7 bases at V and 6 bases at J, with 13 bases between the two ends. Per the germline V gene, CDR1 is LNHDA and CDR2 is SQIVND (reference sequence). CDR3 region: CASTEQGTQPQHF. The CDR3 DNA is TGTGCCAGTACCGAACAGGGTACTCAGCCCCAGCATTTT.